This T cell receptor beta chain was obtained from a study of beta chain features in type 1 diabetes. What was sequenced were expressed TCRB transcripts, since all of the isolated RNA had been reverse transcribed. Sequencing used immunoSEQ multiplex PCR; TCRdb keeps in-frame clones, though not all of them. In the table there are roughly 400,000 clones, about 15% of which are singletons. With 6 bases clipped from V and 2 bases from J, the junction kept 3 bases outside the gene matches. Germline loops: CDR1 SNHLY, CDR2 FYNNEI. This CDR3 contains 13 residues. This receptor was obtained from a man aged 30 to 45 in good health. Source material: naive CD4+ T cells from blood. This chain links TRBV2 with TRBJ1-2; 7 bases are a match to TRBD1. The CDR3 DNA reads as TGTGCCAGCAGCGCGGGACAGAACTATGGCTACACCTTC. Encoded protein: CASSAGQNYGYTF.